The next 15 T cell receptor beta chains were all read from a single sample in a study of a mutant IDH1 vaccine in newly diagnosed glioma. The antigens of these receptors remain unknown. The time point denotes: week 23, last vaccination. Every vaccination contained 300 ug of the mutant IDH1 20-mer peptide and was paired with topical imiquimod. Here immunoSEQ multiplex PCR was the method, and the copy in TCRdb shows in-frame clones only, minus some. Of 20,000 to 25,000 clones listed, around 80% are singletons. Sequencing was performed on PBMCs, taken from a glioma patient whose treatment included an IDH1 peptide vaccine. These receptors all stem from a man younger than 40 with glioma.

The chain uses TRBV2 and TRBJ2-7; D might be TRBD2 (5 bases). Trimming removed 6 bases from V and 6 bases from J, with 9 bases in between. CDR1 is SNHLY and CDR2 is FYNNEI in the germline V gene. The CDR3 sequence is 11 residues long. Here the CDR3 DNA reads TGTGCCAGCAGCTTGGGAGTCGAGCAGTACTTC. It specifies CASSLGVEQYF.

The chain carries TRBV4-1 and TRBJ1-1, with 7 positions matching TRBD1. The V and J ends lost 1 base and 2 bases, in that order; junction bases with no gene match: 7. Germline CDR1 MGHRA, CDR2 YSYEKL. There are 16 residues in the CDR3. The DNA of the CDR3 is TGCGCCAGCAGCCAAGTCCTGACAGGGACAAACACTGAAGCTTTCTTT. It specifies CASSQVLTGTNTEAFF.

This clone was observed a few times. The chain is built from TRBV2 and TRBJ1-1; TRBD1 matches at 7 bases. V lost 6 bases to trimming and J lost 0 bases; unmatched junction nucleotides: 7. Germline lookup yields CDR1 SNHLY and CDR2 FYNNEI. The CDR3 is 15 amino acids. The CDR3 reads CASSTTGTLNTEAFF. CDR3 sequence (DNA): TGTGCCAGCAGCACGACAGGGACCTTGAACACTGAAGCTTTCTTT.

This clone has just one count. This chain connects TRBV19 to TRBJ2-1, with 12 positions matching TRBD2. The CDR3 spans 16 residues. J lost 10 bases, V lost 5 bases, and 12 bases had no gene match. Germline V gives CDR1 LNHDA, CDR2 SQIVND (reference sequence). CDR3 sequence (DNA): TGTGCCAGTAGTCCGGTCGGACTAGCGGGATACGGGGAGCAGTTCTTC. It encodes CASSPVGLAGYGEQFF.

The chain employs TRBV6-5 and TRBJ1-2, with D unresolved. The CDR3 is 11 residues long. V gave up 8 bases and J gave up 1 base, with 5 bases separating them. The germline V gene encodes CDR1 MNHEY and CDR2 SVGAGI. This CDR3 is CASGSNYGYTF. In DNA form, the CDR3 reads TGTGCCAGCGGGAGTAACTATGGCTACACCTTC.

This clone was observed a single time. This chain uses TRBV29-1 with TRBJ2-7; possibly TRBD1 or TRBD2 for D (5 bases each). This CDR3 has 15 amino acids. From germline, CDR1 is SQVTM and CDR2 ANQGSEA. V lost 8 bases, J lost 4 bases, and 24 bases lay in between. The CDR3 sequence is CSTLYIKGSEYEQYF. CDR3 nucleotide sequence: TGCAGCACCCTCTATATCAAGGGGAGCGAGTACGAGCAGTACTTC.

The chain uses TRBV30 and TRBJ2-7; D unclear. The V end was cut by 3 bases, the J end by 0 bases, with 9 bases between. There are 13 residues in the CDR3. Germline V gene lookup returns CDR1 GTSNPN and CDR2 SVGIG (reference sequence). CDR3 in DNA: TGTGCCTGGAGCCTCGGTATCTCCTACGAGCAGTACTTC. This gives the protein CAWSLGISYEQYF.

This chain connects TRBV7-9 to TRBJ2-3; TRBD1 matches 9 bases. CDR1 and CDR2 (germline): SEHNR, FQNEAQ (reference sequence). CDR3 length: 14 amino acids. J gave up 1 base and V 4 bases, and 0 bases lay outside the gene matches. The CDR3 region is CASSWDRGTDTQYF. CDR3 nucleotides: TGTGCCAGCAGCTGGGACAGGGGCACAGATACGCAGTATTTT.

J is TRBJ1-2 and V is TRBV7-6, with 9 bases fitting TRBD1. Germline CDR1 SGHVS, CDR2 FNYEAQ. There are 13 residues in the CDR3. Trimming cost V 3 bases and J 5 bases; bases outside gene matches: 1. CDR3 bases: TGTGCCAGCAGCTTGGGACAGGGATATGGCTACACCTTC. Amino acid sequence: CASSLGQGYGYTF. The full variable domain, completed using reference TRBV7-6 and TRBJ1-2, is GAGVSQSPRYKVTKRGQDVALRCDPISGHVSLYWYRQALGQGPEFLTYFNYEAQQDKSGLPNDRFSAERPEGSISTLTIQRTEQRDSAMYRCASSLGQGYGYTFGSGTRLTVV.

This clone was counted between two and nine times. V gene TRBV5-4 combines with J gene TRBJ1-1; unclear D gene. This CDR3 spans 13 amino acids. V was cut by 1 base and J by 1 base, with 5 bases left in between. Germline CDR1 reads SGHNT; CDR2 reads YYREEE (reference sequence). The CDR3 here is CASSLTGNTEAFF. For the CDR3, the DNA is TGTGCCAGCAGCTTGACGGGGAACACTGAAGCTTTCTTT. The complete variable domain, with remaining parts taken from reference TRBV5-4 and TRBJ1-1, reads ETGVTQSPTHLIKTRGQQVTLRCSSQSGHNTVSWYQQALGQGPQFIFQYYREEENGRGNFPPRFSGLQFPNYSSELNVNALELDDSALYLCASSLTGNTEAFFGQGTRLTVV.

The chain joins TRBV7-2 to TRBJ2-7; 7 positions agree with TRBD1. Losses at the gene ends were 5 bases for V and 2 bases for J; bases not matched to a gene: 9. Germline CDR1 SGHTA, CDR2 FQGNSA. The length of the CDR3 is 15 residues. The CDR3 DNA reads TGTGCCAGCAGCGCCCCTAACAGGGGACCCTACGAGCAGTACTTC. It specifies CASSAPNRGPYEQYF.

This clone was counted between two and nine times. The gene calls are TRBV6-5 and TRBJ2-7, with 11 bases matching TRBD1. Germline V gene lookup returns CDR1 MNHEY and CDR2 SVGAGI. CDR3 length: 14 amino acids. Trimming at V came to 4 bases and at J to 3 bases, leaving 2 bases not matched to a gene. The CDR3 reads CASSFGTGGYEQYF. The CDR3 coding sequence is TGTGCCAGCAGTTTTGGGACAGGGGGCTACGAGCAGTACTTC.

The V call is TRBV5-4, the J call TRBJ2-1; 11 bases fit TRBD1. Germline V lookup: CDR1 SGHNT, CDR2 YYREEE (reference sequence). V lost 4 bases to trimming and J lost 10 bases; unmatched junction nucleotides: 10. The CDR3 spans 15 residues. CDR3 bases: TGTGCCAGCAGCACCGGGACAGGGGGGTATGTGGAGCAGTTCTTC. Translation: CASSTGTGGYVEQFF.

The chain links TRBV6-5 to TRBJ1-2; no definite D call. Trimming took 7 bases from V and 4 from J, leaving 19 bases between them. The CDR3 has 15 residues. Germline CDR1 reads MNHEY; CDR2 reads SVGAGI. This chain's CDR3 is CASKISGMKAYGYTF. CDR3 nucleotide sequence: TGTGCCAGCAAGATCTCCGGGATGAAAGCCTATGGCTACACCTTC.

The V call is TRBV4-1, the J call TRBJ2-3; TRBD2 matches at 7 bases. Germline CDR1 is MGHRA and CDR2 is YSYEKL. The V segment lost 0 bases and the J segment 5 bases; nucleotides outside the gene matches: 5. The CDR3 covers 15 residues. The CDR3 loop is CASSQEAGARDTQYF. In DNA, the CDR3 is TGCGCCAGCAGCCAAGAGGCGGGAGCGAGAGATACGCAGTATTTT.